A single sample gave rise to the 2 T cell receptor beta chains below, sequenced in a study of T cell responses to AZD1222 COVID-19 vaccine. TCRdb's table, derived via immunoSEQ multiplex PCR, lists solely in-frame clones and lacks some. The sample includes about 97,000 clones, 85% to 90% of them seen just once. The sample here was peripheral blood, taken on day 0 of AZD1222 vaccination. These receptors originate from an adult in good health.

The rearrangement links TRBV27 to TRBJ2-1; 11 nucleotides agree with TRBD2. Germline V gene lookup returns CDR1 MNHEY and CDR2 SMNVEV (reference sequence). CDR3 length: 17 residues. V gave up 6 bases and J gave up 8 bases; unmatched junction bases: 15. The CDR3 sequence is CASRPPPTSGSVDEQFF. The CDR3, as DNA: TGTGCCAGCAGACCCCCCCCAACTAGCGGGAGCGTGGATGAGCAGTTCTTC.

This chain connects TRBV19 to TRBJ1-4, with D possibly matching TRBD1 (6 bases). The V gene lost 7 bases and the J gene lost 8 bases, with 11 bases spanning the gap. The CDR3 is 12 amino acids. The V gene's germline CDR1 is LNHDA and CDR2 SQIVND (reference sequence). The CDR3 reads CASNTGKEKLFF. The CDR3 coding sequence is TGTGCCAGTAACACAGGGAAGGAAAAACTGTTTTTT.